This is a list of T cell receptor beta chains from one sample in a study of OX40 agonist ivuxolimab in advanced cancers. Assay: immunoSEQ multiplex PCR; the TCRdb copy retains only in-frame clones and omits some. Of around 69,000 clones listed, 75% to 85% are singletons. The specimen comprised CD4+ or CD8+ T cells sorted from blood, sampled in a trial of the OX40 agonist ivuxolimab. Every receptor here comes from an adult with an advanced solid tumor such as melanoma, head and neck, liver or kidney cancer. Each CDR3 is given with its conserved first and last residue. Each record gives: J gene, V gene, clone size, D gene, CDR3 DNA, CDR3 protein. D genes are given only for firm matches. A clone size is listed for some rows: how often the clone was seen (once, few, many), or a class if it is expanded.

J gene: TRBJ1-3; V gene: TRBV27; clone size: NA; D gene: NA; CDR3 DNA: TGTGCCAGCCGCCCAGACTCTGGAAACACCATATATTTT; CDR3 protein: CASRPDSGNTIYF
J gene: TRBJ2-3; V gene: TRBV6-1; clone size: few; D gene: NA; CDR3 DNA: TGTGCCAGCACGGTCCTCTTATCAGATACGCAGTATTTT; CDR3 protein: CASTVLLSDTQYF
J gene: TRBJ1-2; V gene: TRBV6-1; clone size: many; D gene: NA; CDR3 DNA: TGTGCCAGCAGTCCTAGCGGGAACTATGGCTACACCTTC; CDR3 protein: CASSPSGNYGYTF
J gene: TRBJ1-2; V gene: TRBV11-1; clone size: NA; D gene: NA; CDR3 DNA: TGTGCCAGCAGCCGGGCCCCCGAAGACTATGGCTACACCTTC; CDR3 protein: CASSRAPEDYGYTF
J gene: TRBJ2-1; V gene: TRBV7-9; clone size: NA; D gene: TRBD1; CDR3 DNA: TGTGCCAGCAGCCCCAGGGACAGGCACATAGACAATGAGCAGTTCTTC; CDR3 protein: CASSPRDRHIDNEQFF
J gene: TRBJ1-4; V gene: TRBV15; clone size: NA; D gene: NA; CDR3 DNA: TGTGCCACCAGCAGCGGAGGGACCGGTGAAAAACTGTTTTTT; CDR3 protein: CATSSGGTGEKLFF
J gene: TRBJ2-7; V gene: TRBV7-8; clone size: NA; D gene: NA; CDR3 DNA: TGTGCCAGCAGCTTAGCGATCTACGAGCAGTACTTC; CDR3 protein: CASSLAIYEQYF
J gene: TRBJ1-2; V gene: TRBV11-1; clone size: NA; D gene: NA; CDR3 DNA: TGTGCCAGCAGCCCGGACGGGTACTATGGCTACACCTTC; CDR3 protein: CASSPDGYYGYTF
J gene: TRBJ2-1; V gene: TRBV11-2; clone size: once; D gene: TRBD1; CDR3 DNA: TGTGCCAGCAGCTTGGGCAGGGGGCGCGTCAATGAGCAGTTCTTC; CDR3 protein: CASSLGRGRVNEQFF
J gene: TRBJ2-3; V gene: TRBV10-1; clone size: NA; D gene: NA; CDR3 DNA: TGCGCCAGCAGCCACCGGGACGTAGCGAGGGATACGCAGTATTTT; CDR3 protein: CASSHRDVARDTQYF
J gene: TRBJ1-2; V gene: TRBV6-6; clone size: NA; D gene: NA; CDR3 DNA: TGTGCCAGCAGTCCCCAGGAGACGCATGGCTACACCTTC; CDR3 protein: CASSPQETHGYTF
J gene: TRBJ2-7; V gene: TRBV6-5; clone size: NA; D gene: NA; CDR3 DNA: TGTGCCAGCGGTACGGCGGCGAGCTCCTACGAGCAGTACTTC; CDR3 protein: CASGTAASSYEQYF
J gene: TRBJ1-2; V gene: TRBV27; clone size: NA; D gene: NA; CDR3 DNA: TGTGCCAGCAGTTCTCCCGGGTCCTTTCAACATGGCTACACCTTC; CDR3 protein: CASSSPGSFQHGYTF
J gene: TRBJ2-5; V gene: TRBV11-2; clone size: NA; D gene: TRBD2; CDR3 DNA: TGTGCCAGCAGCTTAGTCAGTACTAGCGTTGAGACCCAGTACTTC; CDR3 protein: CASSLVSTSVETQYF
J gene: TRBJ1-1; V gene: TRBV19; clone size: NA; D gene: NA; CDR3 DNA: TGTGCCAGTATCCCTAACAGGGAGGGGAACACTGAAGCTTTCTTT; CDR3 protein: CASIPNREGNTEAFF
J gene: TRBJ2-1; V gene: TRBV5-1; clone size: NA; D gene: NA; CDR3 DNA: TGCGCCAGCAGCTTAGACGGTTCCAATTACAATGAGCAGTTCTTC; CDR3 protein: CASSLDGSNYNEQFF
J gene: TRBJ2-5; V gene: TRBV7-6; clone size: NA; D gene: NA; CDR3 DNA: TGTGCCAGCAGACGGGACCCCCGAGGAGCCCAGTACTTC; CDR3 protein: CASRRDPRGAQYF
J gene: TRBJ2-3; V gene: TRBV2; clone size: NA; D gene: TRBD2; CDR3 DNA: TGTGCCAGCAGGGCTAGCGGGAGCCGGAGCACAGATACGCAGTATTTT; CDR3 protein: CASRASGSRSTDTQYF
J gene: TRBJ2-4; V gene: TRBV5-1; clone size: NA; D gene: TRBD2; CDR3 DNA: TGCGCCAGCACCCTAGCGGGAGGGGTCAAAAACATTCAGTACTTC; CDR3 protein: CASTLAGGVKNIQYF
J gene: TRBJ1-1; V gene: TRBV5-6; clone size: NA; D gene: NA; CDR3 DNA: TGTGCCAGCAGCTTGGTGGCGGCTGGGTCCACTGAAGCTTTCTTT; CDR3 protein: CASSLVAAGSTEAFF
J gene: TRBJ2-5; V gene: TRBV10-1; clone size: NA; D gene: TRBD2; CDR3 DNA: TGCGCCAGCTCTACTAGCGGGGGTTTTCAAGAGACCCAGTACTTC; CDR3 protein: CASSTSGGFQETQYF
J gene: TRBJ2-7; V gene: TRBV30; clone size: NA; D gene: TRBD1; CDR3 DNA: TGTGCCTGGGAAGAGACAGGGGCCGCCTACGAGCAGTACTTC; CDR3 protein: CAWEETGAAYEQYF
J gene: TRBJ2-7; V gene: TRBV5-4; clone size: NA; D gene: TRBD1; CDR3 DNA: TGTGCCAGCAGCTTACCACACACAGACAGGGACCACGAGCAGTACTTC; CDR3 protein: CASSLPHTDRDHEQYF
J gene: TRBJ1-1; V gene: TRBV27; clone size: NA; D gene: NA; CDR3 DNA: TGTGCCAGCAGTTTAGGCTGGAGGGACGCTGAAGCTTTCTTT; CDR3 protein: CASSLGWRDAEAFF
J gene: TRBJ2-5; V gene: TRBV4-2; clone size: NA; D gene: TRBD2; CDR3 DNA: TGTGCCAGCAGCCATTATCGGGGGGAACAAGAGACCCAGTACTTC; CDR3 protein: CASSHYRGEQETQYF
J gene: TRBJ2-1; V gene: TRBV5-8; clone size: few; D gene: TRBD2; CDR3 DNA: TGTGCCAGCAGCTTGGAACGACTAGCAAACAATGAGCAGTTCTTC; CDR3 protein: CASSLERLANNEQFF
J gene: TRBJ2-2; V gene: TRBV5-1; clone size: NA; D gene: TRBD1; CDR3 DNA: TGCGCCAGCAGCCCGGGACAGGGGGACACCGGGGAGCTGTTTTTT; CDR3 protein: CASSPGQGDTGELFF
J gene: TRBJ2-3; V gene: TRBV29-1; clone size: NA; D gene: NA; CDR3 DNA: TGCAGCGTTGTCCCGACAGCCAGCGATACGCAGTATTTT; CDR3 protein: CSVVPTASDTQYF
J gene: TRBJ2-3; V gene: TRBV7-9; clone size: NA; D gene: NA; CDR3 DNA: TGTGCCAGCAGCTTAAGTGGGGGAAGAAGCACAGATACGCAGTATTTT; CDR3 protein: CASSLSGGRSTDTQYF
J gene: TRBJ2-2; V gene: TRBV18; clone size: NA; D gene: NA; CDR3 DNA: TGTGCCAGCTCACCTTCCCCGCGAACGAACACCGGGGAGCTGTTTTTT; CDR3 protein: CASSPSPRTNTGELFF
J gene: TRBJ1-3; V gene: TRBV5-1; clone size: NA; D gene: NA; CDR3 DNA: TGCGCCAGCAGCTTGGGTGACTACTCTGGAAACACCATATATTTT; CDR3 protein: CASSLGDYSGNTIYF
J gene: TRBJ2-7; V gene: TRBV7-8; clone size: once; D gene: TRBD2; CDR3 DNA: TGTGCCAGCAGCTGGACTAGCGGGAGGGCGTACGAGCAGTACTTC; CDR3 protein: CASSWTSGRAYEQYF
J gene: TRBJ1-6; V gene: TRBV7-2; clone size: few; D gene: NA; CDR3 DNA: TGTGCCAGCAGCTTAAGGTTCACAGATTCACCCCTCCACTTT; CDR3 protein: CASSLRFTDSPLHF
J gene: TRBJ1-3; V gene: TRBV5-1; clone size: NA; D gene: NA; CDR3 DNA: TGCGCCAGCAGCCCGGGAGGGGGAATTGGAAACACCATATATTTT; CDR3 protein: CASSPGGGIGNTIYF
J gene: TRBJ2-5; V gene: TRBV11-2; clone size: NA; D gene: NA; CDR3 DNA: TGTGCCACCTCGCGGGGTTTTCGGGAGACCCAGTACTTC; CDR3 protein: CATSRGFRETQYF
J gene: TRBJ1-5; V gene: TRBV4-1; clone size: NA; D gene: NA; CDR3 DNA: TGCGCCAGCAGCCAAGATATTTTGGCCCGGGATAGCAATCAGCCCCAGCATTTT; CDR3 protein: CASSQDILARDSNQPQHF
J gene: TRBJ2-7; V gene: TRBV2; clone size: NA; D gene: TRBD2; CDR3 DNA: TGTGCCAGCATGGGGGGGTTCTACGAGCAGTACTTC; CDR3 protein: CASMGGFYEQYF
J gene: TRBJ2-3; V gene: TRBV11-3; clone size: NA; D gene: NA; CDR3 DNA: TGTGCCAGCAGCGCCGACCGAGGCACAGATACGCAGTATTTT; CDR3 protein: CASSADRGTDTQYF
J gene: TRBJ2-7; V gene: TRBV7-8; clone size: NA; D gene: NA; CDR3 DNA: TGTGCCAGCAGCTTAATCAGGGGAAACTACGAGCAGTACTTC; CDR3 protein: CASSLIRGNYEQYF
J gene: TRBJ2-5; V gene: TRBV19; clone size: NA; D gene: TRBD2; CDR3 DNA: TGTGCCAGTAGTATGGCCCCACCTGGATCGCGGGGGGGCCAAGAGACCCAGTACTTC; CDR3 protein: CASSMAPPGSRGGQETQYF
J gene: TRBJ2-7; V gene: TRBV6-5; clone size: NA; D gene: NA; CDR3 DNA: TGTGCCAGCAGAAAAACGGGGAACTACGAGCAGTACTTC; CDR3 protein: CASRKTGNYEQYF
J gene: TRBJ1-5; V gene: TRBV19; clone size: NA; D gene: NA; CDR3 DNA: TGTGCCAGTAATATATCGGGCAACCGCAATCAGCCCCAGCATTTT; CDR3 protein: CASNISGNRNQPQHF
J gene: TRBJ2-6; V gene: TRBV10-3; clone size: NA; D gene: TRBD1; CDR3 DNA: TGTGCCATCAGTGAGGGGTCCGGGGACAGGGCTGGTACTGGGGCCAACGTCCTGACTTTC; CDR3 protein: CAISEGSGDRAGTGANVLTF
J gene: TRBJ2-7; V gene: TRBV29-1; clone size: once; D gene: TRBD1; CDR3 DNA: TGCAGCGTTGGGTCGGGACAGGGAAGCGAGCAGTACTTC; CDR3 protein: CSVGSGQGSEQYF
J gene: TRBJ2-5; V gene: TRBV5-6; clone size: NA; D gene: TRBD1; CDR3 DNA: TGTGCCAGCAGCATGGACAGGGGTCTTCAAGAGACCCAGTACTTC; CDR3 protein: CASSMDRGLQETQYF
J gene: TRBJ2-1; V gene: TRBV5-8; clone size: NA; D gene: TRBD2; CDR3 DNA: TGTGCCAGCAGCCGCAGCGGGGGGCTCTTCAATGAGCAGTTCTTC; CDR3 protein: CASSRSGGLFNEQFF
J gene: TRBJ2-3; V gene: TRBV5-1; clone size: NA; D gene: NA; CDR3 DNA: TGCGCCAGCAGCTTGGGCGGGGCAATGGGCACAGATACGCAGTATTTT; CDR3 protein: CASSLGGAMGTDTQYF
J gene: TRBJ2-3; V gene: TRBV6-1; clone size: NA; D gene: NA; CDR3 DNA: TGTGCCAGCAAATTTGGTTACACAGATACGCAGTATTTT; CDR3 protein: CASKFGYTDTQYF
J gene: TRBJ1-1; V gene: TRBV18; clone size: NA; D gene: TRBD1; CDR3 DNA: TGTGCCAGCTCATCCGGACAGGGATCCACTGAAGCTTTCTTT; CDR3 protein: CASSSGQGSTEAFF
J gene: TRBJ2-7; V gene: TRBV5-1; clone size: NA; D gene: NA; CDR3 DNA: TGCGCCAGCAGCTTGTGGCGGGAATACGAGCAGTACTTC; CDR3 protein: CASSLWREYEQYF